This T cell receptor (beta chain) originates from a study of cytomegalovirus exposure and HLA in healthy donors. Of note for this clone: Antigen specificity is unknown.

The CDR3 has 15 amino acids. Trimming left V 4 bases short and J 5 bases short, with 17 bases between. The germline gives CDR1 SGHRS, CDR2 YFSETQ. This PCR relied on a set of 60 Vbeta primers and 13 Jbeta primers. The repertoire was sequenced with immunoSEQ multiplex PCR; TCRdb's copy has only in-frame clones and lacks some. The repertoire has about 120,000 clones, about four fifths of them found once; the top ten carry 2% to 2.5%. Study-wide findings and caveats: Altogether, 150 to 200 TCR beta chains were recorded as cytomegalovirus-associated.

The source of this sequence is a woman in her 40s in good health and CMV-seronegative. The source material was PBMCs. The gene calls are TRBV5-1 and TRBJ2-3; D possibly corresponds to TRBD2 (7 bases). In DNA form, the CDR3 reads TGCGCCAGCAGCCGACGGGGGGCGGGAGAAGATACGCAGTATTTT. Translation gives CASSRRGAGEDTQYF.